A single sample gave rise to the 16 T cell receptor beta chains below, sequenced in a study of OX40 agonist ivuxolimab in advanced cancers. The protocol was immunoSEQ multiplex PCR, while the TCRdb copy is restricted to in-frame clones and leaves out a portion. There are about 70,000 clones in the sample; about 78% occur only once, and around 5% lies in the top ten. Sequencing was performed on CD4+ or CD8+ T cells sorted from blood, taken in a trial of the OX40 agonist ivuxolimab. These receptors originate from an adult with an advanced solid tumor such as melanoma, head and neck, liver or kidney cancer.

The chain joins TRBV7-2 to TRBJ2-2, with D tentatively TRBD1 (6 bases). The V end was cut by 5 bases, the J end by 4 bases, with 17 bases between. Germline assignment: CDR1 SGHTA and CDR2 FQGNSA. This CDR3 is 16 amino acids long. CDR3 protein: CASSQTGRRATGELFF. The CDR3 DNA reads TGTGCCAGCAGCCAAACAGGGCGACGGGCCACCGGGGAGCTGTTTTTT.

The chain joins TRBV7-9 to TRBJ2-5; possible D gene TRBD1, 6 bases. The V end lost 3 bases, the J end lost 2 bases, and 10 bases lay between the germline ends. Per the germline V gene, CDR1 is SEHNR and CDR2 is FQNEAQ (reference sequence). This CDR3 is built from 14 residues. Here the CDR3 reads CASSFRTAQETQYF. The CDR3 DNA reads TGTGCCAGCAGCTTCCGGACAGCACAAGAGACCCAGTACTTC.

This chain connects TRBV9 to TRBJ2-7; D possibly corresponds to TRBD1 (5 bases). The CDR3 is 14 residues long. The germline V and J ends were trimmed by 0 bases and 7 bases, with 14 bases remaining between them. Germline V gene lookup returns CDR1 SGDLS and CDR2 YYNGEE. The CDR3, as DNA: TGTGCCAGCAGCGTAGGTCCCCAGGGCGGAGAGCAGTACTTC. Its translation: CASSVGPQGGEQYF. Using reference TRBV9 and TRBJ2-7 for the parts outside the CDR3, the full variable domain is DSGVTQTPKHLITATGQRVTLRCSPRSGDLSVYWYQQSLDQGLQFLIQYYNGEERAKGNILERFSAQQFPDLHSELNLSSLELGDSALYFCASSVGPQGGEQYFGPGTRLTVT.

The chain carries TRBV19 and TRBJ1-4, with a tentative D call TRBD1 (5 bases). Per germline, CDR1 LNHDA and CDR2 SQIVND (reference sequence). The CDR3 runs to 16 residues. Trimming removed 7 bases at V and 0 bases at J, with 15 bases between. The CDR3: CASKPGQGATNEKLFF. The CDR3 DNA is TGTGCCAGTAAGCCAGGGCAAGGGGCAACTAATGAAAAACTGTTTTTT. Based on the CDR3 plus reference TRBV19 and TRBJ1-4, the full variable domain is DGGITQSPKYLFRKEGQNVTLSCEQNLNHDAMYWYRQDPGQGLRLIYYSQIVNDFQKGDIAEGYSVSREKKESFPLTVTSAQKNPTAFYLCASKPGQGATNEKLFFGSGTQLSVL.

CDR3 region: CASSDGGLQNSPLHF. CDR3 DNA sequence: TGTGCCAGCAGTGATGGGGGGCTCCAGAATTCACCCCTCCACTTT. The V gene is TRBV2, the J gene TRBJ1-6; a weak D match, TRBD1 (6 bases). The CDR3 runs 15 residues. Germline V lookup: CDR1 SNHLY, CDR2 FYNNEI. V lost 3 bases and J lost 7, with 13 bases in between. Combining the CDR3 with reference TRBV2 and TRBJ1-6 gives the whole variable domain EPEVTQTPSHQVTQMGQEVILRCVPISNHLYFYWYRQILGQKVEFLVSFYNNEISEKSEIFDDQFSVERPDGSNFTLKIRSTKLEDSAMYFCASSDGGLQNSPLHFGNGTRLTVT.

J is TRBJ1-3 and V is TRBV7-9, with D uncertain. V gave up 3 bases and J gave up 2 bases, with 11 bases separating them. Germline V lookup: CDR1 SEHNR, CDR2 FQNEAQ (reference sequence). This CDR3 comprises 15 residues. CDR3 protein: CASSFGGSTGNTIYF. CDR3 in DNA: TGTGCCAGCAGCTTCGGAGGAAGCACTGGAAACACCATATATTTT.

This clone was seen at least ten times. The CDR3 reads CASSLGLDLYGYTF. The CDR3 DNA reads as TGCGCCAGCAGCTTGGGACTGGACCTCTATGGCTACACCTTC. The chain carries TRBV5-1 and TRBJ1-2; D is uncertain. From germline, CDR1 is SGHRS and CDR2 YFSETQ. V shed 0 bases and J shed 4 bases, with 10 bases lying between them. This CDR3 is 14 amino acids long.

The rearrangement links TRBV11-2 to TRBJ2-2; D gene unclear. This CDR3 has 12 amino acids. The germline V gene encodes CDR1 SGHAT and CDR2 FQNNGV. V lost 5 bases, J lost 5 bases, and 6 bases lay in between. CDR3 nucleotides: TGTGCCAGCAGCCTACTGACCGGGGAGCTGTTTTTT. It yields the protein CASSLLTGELFF.

V gene TRBV21-1 combines with J gene TRBJ2-7; whether TRBD1, the table's D call, matches the DNA was not checked. TRBV21-1 is annotated as a pseudogene. CDR3 length equals 14 residues. CDR3 residues: CASSGQGEFGEQYF. In DNA, the CDR3 is TGTGCCAGCAGCGGACAGGGGGAGTTTGGAGAGCAGTACTTC.

This clone has a single count. J is TRBJ2-1 and V is TRBV2; 10 bases are a match to TRBD2. Trimming at V came to 5 bases and at J to 10 bases, leaving 5 bases not matched to a gene. The germline gives CDR1 SNHLY, CDR2 FYNNEI. The CDR3 is 13 residues long. The CDR3 nucleotides read TGTGCCAGCAGTAAACTAGCGGGATCAGAGCAGTTCTTC. Encoded protein: CASSKLAGSEQFF.

The chain employs TRBV9 and TRBJ2-1, with D hard to call. The CDR3 is 13 residues long. Between the trimmed V and J ends, which lost 0 bases and 12 bases, there was a span of 13 bases. CDR1 is SGDLS, CDR2 YYNGEE, per germline. CDR3 bases: TGTGCCAGCAGCGTAGCGCCTTCCCAAGTGCAGTTCTTC. This sequence encodes CASSVAPSQVQFF. The whole variable domain, remainder taken from reference TRBV9 and TRBJ2-1, is DSGVTQTPKHLITATGQRVTLRCSPRSGDLSVYWYQQSLDQGLQFLIQYYNGEERAKGNILERFSAQQFPDLHSELNLSSLELGDSALYFCASSVAPSQVQFFGPGTRLTVL.

The chain links TRBV5-1 to TRBJ1-4; 7 bases are a match to TRBD1. The CDR3 covers 16 residues. CDR1 and CDR2 from the germline V gene are SGHRS and YFSETQ. The V and J ends lost 4 bases and 8 bases, in that order; junction bases with no gene match: 14. The CDR3 loop reads CASSSTGVLNAEKLFF. CDR3 coding DNA: TGCGCCAGCAGCAGTACAGGGGTCCTAAATGCAGAAAAACTGTTTTTT.

The chain recombines TRBV7-9 with TRBJ1-4; D not resolved. The V gene's germline CDR1 is SEHNR and CDR2 FQNEAQ (reference sequence). This CDR3 is 14 amino acids long. The V and J ends lost 1 base and 8 bases respectively, with 11 bases between them. The CDR3 is CASSLGVGREKLFF. The CDR3 DNA is TGTGCCAGCAGCTTAGGGGTCGGGCGGGAAAAACTGTTTTTT. The full variable domain, in which reference TRBV7-9 and TRBJ1-4 provide the parts outside the CDR3, is DTGVSQNPRHKITKRGQNVTFRCDPISEHNRLYWYRQTLGQGPEFLTYFQNEAQLEKSRLLSDRFSAERPKGSFSTLEIQRTEQGDSAMYLCASSLGVGREKLFFGSGTQLSVL.

This clone turned up a few times. This rearrangement joins TRBV6-1 to TRBJ2-1; D is perhaps TRBD1 (6 bases). Trimming pared 0 bases from V and 1 base from J, leaving 7 bases between. The CDR3 extends over 15 amino acids. Germline lookup yields CDR1 MNHNS and CDR2 SASEGT. CDR3 DNA sequence: TGTGCCAGCAGTGAAGCAGGACAGTCCTACAATGAGCAGTTCTTC. Encoded protein: CASSEAGQSYNEQFF.

The chain joins TRBV9 to TRBJ2-7; weak D call: TRBD2 (6 bases). The CDR3 covers 14 residues. Between the trimmed V and J ends, which lost 4 bases and 3 bases, there was a span of 14 bases. Germline CDR1 SGDLS, CDR2 YYNGEE. CDR3 in DNA: TGTGCCAGCAGCAGGGGAGCCGGGGGCTACGAGCAGTACTTC. This encodes CASSRGAGGYEQYF.

The chain joins TRBV13 to TRBJ1-1, with D possibly being TRBD1 (5 bases). The V end was cut by 2 bases, the J end by 0 bases, with 19 bases between. The CDR3 runs to 18 residues. The V gene's germline CDR1 is PRHDT and CDR2 FYEKMQ (reference sequence). This CDR3 reads CASSLWPFVDRMNTEAFF. The CDR3 region has the DNA TGTGCCAGCAGCTTATGGCCCTTCGTTGACAGAATGAACACTGAAGCTTTCTTT.